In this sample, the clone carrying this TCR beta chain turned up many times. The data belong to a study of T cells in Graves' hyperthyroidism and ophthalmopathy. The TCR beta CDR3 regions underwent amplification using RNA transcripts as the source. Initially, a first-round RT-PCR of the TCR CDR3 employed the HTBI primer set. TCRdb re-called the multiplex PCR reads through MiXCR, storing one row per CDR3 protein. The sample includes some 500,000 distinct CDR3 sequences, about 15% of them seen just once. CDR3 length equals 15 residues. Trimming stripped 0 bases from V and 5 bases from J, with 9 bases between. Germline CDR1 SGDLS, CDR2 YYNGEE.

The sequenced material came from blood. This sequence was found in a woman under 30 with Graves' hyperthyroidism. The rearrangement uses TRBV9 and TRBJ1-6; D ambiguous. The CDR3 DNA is TGTGCCAGCAGCGTAGACGTCAGTGATAATTCACCCCTCCACTTT. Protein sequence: CASSVDVSDNSPLHF.